Following are 32 T cell receptor beta chains from one sample sequenced in a study of early T cells in non-severe SARS-CoV-2 infection. A single record per CDR3 protein comes from TCRdb applying MiXCR to the 5' RACE reads. The repertoire has 30,000 to 40,000 distinct CDR3 sequences, 3.5% to 5% of them found once; the top ten carry around 16%. The sequenced material came from whole blood. The source is an adult who was a healthcare worker with PCR-confirmed SARS-CoV-2 infection or an uninfected control (not recorded which).

This clonotype was counted ten times or more. The chain joins TRBV5-1 to TRBJ1-1, with D unclear. The ends were cut back, 5 bases at V and 5 bases at J, with 16 bases in the middle. From germline, CDR1 is SGHRS and CDR2 YFSETQ. There are 14 residues in the CDR3. The chain's CDR3 is CASSIRPGRTEAFF. CDR3 coding DNA: TGCGCCAGCAGTATACGCCCTGGTCGGACTGAAGCTTTCTTT.

This clonotype was recorded at least ten times. This chain joins TRBV10-3 and TRBJ2-5; the match to TRBD1 covers 9 bases. The J segment lost 4 bases and the V segment lost 6 bases, leaving 12 bases of the junction unmatched. The CDR3 is 16 residues long. Germline CDR1 is ENHRY and CDR2 is SYGVKD. The CDR3 DNA sequence: TGTGCCATCAGGGGGACCGGGACAGGGTCAGTAGAGACCCAGTACTTC. Its protein is CAIRGTGTGSVETQYF.

This clonotype has at least ten counts. The chain carries TRBV5-1 and TRBJ1-1; tentatively, D is TRBD1 (6 bases). CDR3 size: 13 residues. CDR1 and CDR2 from the germline V gene are SGHRS and YFSETQ. The germline V and J ends were trimmed by 4 bases and 7 bases, with 14 bases remaining between them. The CDR3 nucleotides read TGCGCCAGCAGCCCACAGGGTTCGGTTGAAGCTTTCTTT. Translating gives CASSPQGSVEAFF.

The genes are TRBV10-3 and TRBJ2-2, with TRBD2 matching 13 bases. The CDR3 runs 16 residues. J gave up 7 bases and V 6 bases, and 8 bases lay outside the gene matches. Germline V gives CDR1 ENHRY, CDR2 SYGVKD. In nucleotides, the CDR3 is TGTGCCATCAGCCCAACTAGCGGGGGGGCCGACGGGGAGCTGTTTTTT. Its translation: CAISPTSGGADGELFF.

J is TRBJ2-1 and V is TRBV12-3 or TRBV12-4; D not resolved. V was clipped by 4 bases and J by 9 bases, with 13 bases between them. This CDR3 comprises 13 residues. CDR3 amino acids: CASSSDTTGEQFF. The CDR3 DNA reads TGTGCCAGCAGTTCCGACACCACCGGTGAGCAGTTCTTC.

This clonotype showed up many times. Here the CDR3 reads CASSQDQHSRGGYTF. The CDR3 DNA is TGTGCCAGCAGCCAAGATCAACACTCCCGCGGGGGCTACACCTTC. J is TRBJ1-2 and V is TRBV3-1; D is unresolved. Germline-derived CDR1 and CDR2 are LGHDT and YNNKEL (reference sequence). This CDR3 has 15 residues. Trimming stripped 0 bases from V and 8 bases from J, with 16 bases between.

On this clonotype itself: A much larger clone lies a single base off, so this may be a read error. This CDR3 fails to terminate in the conserved phenylalanine or tryptophan, so it likely reflects a read error. V and J are TRBV7-9 and TRBJ2-7; TRBD2 matches 8 bases. The CDR3 runs to 14 residues. The junction had 3 bases not matched to a gene; V was cut back by 5 bases and J by 0 bases. CDR1 and CDR2 from the germline V gene are SEHNR and FQNEAQ (reference sequence). The CDR3 nucleotides are TGTGCCAGCAGCCCCGGGACTAGCTCCTACGAGCAGTACTGC. Amino acids: CASSPGTSSYEQYC.

The chain carries TRBV18 and TRBJ2-1, with D unresolved. The ends were cut back, 4 bases at V and 5 bases at J, with 6 bases in the middle. This CDR3 spans 12 amino acids. CDR1 and CDR2 from the germline V gene are KGHSH and LQKENI. CDR3 DNA: TGTGCCAGCTCACTGGGAAACAATGAGCAGTTCTTC. Protein product: CASSLGNNEQFF. Variable domain in full (rest from reference TRBV18 and TRBJ2-1): NAGVMQNPRHLVRRRGQEARLRCSPMKGHSHVYWYRQLPEEGLKFMVYLQKENIIDESGMPKERFSAEFPKEGPSILRIQQVVRGDSAAYFCASSLGNNEQFFGPGTRLTVL.

This clonotype was counted many times. This chain joins TRBV7-6 and TRBJ2-1; D possibly corresponds to TRBD2 (6 bases). Trimming pared 5 bases from V and 2 bases from J, leaving 16 bases between. The CDR3 runs 16 residues. Germline V CDR1 and CDR2: SGHVS, FNYEAQ. This CDR3 is CASSQLRDWAYNEQFF. CDR3 DNA: TGTGCCAGCAGCCAACTCCGGGACTGGGCCTACAATGAGCAGTTCTTC.

The sample holds many counts of this clonotype. The V gene is TRBV10-2, the J gene TRBJ2-7; a weak D match, TRBD2 (5 bases). CDR3 length: 11 amino acids. The germline gives CDR1 WSHSY, CDR2 SAAADI. The ends were cut back, 11 bases at V and 7 bases at J, with 15 bases in the middle. The CDR3 spells CAGRGLGEQYF. The DNA of the CDR3 is TGCGCCGGACGAGGGCTCGGGGAGCAGTACTTC.

In this sample, this clonotype turned up many times. The chain joins TRBV24-1 to TRBJ2-3; the D gene is possibly TRBD1 (5 bases). This CDR3 spans 13 amino acids. V was shortened by 3 bases and J by 3 bases, with 6 bases between the two germline ends. Germline values: CDR1 KGHDR, CDR2 SFDVKD. CDR3 residues: CATSDKGTDTQYF. CDR3 in DNA: TGTGCCACCAGTGATAAGGGGACAGATACGCAGTATTTT.

At least ten counts were recorded for this clonotype. The J gene is TRBJ1-2, the V gene TRBV15; maybe TRBD1 (5 bases). The CDR3 totals 14 residues. Looked up from germline, CDR1 is LNHNV and CDR2 is YYDKDF (reference sequence). V lost 6 bases and J 8 bases, leaving 19 bases between the germline ends. CDR3 nucleotide sequence: TGTGCCACCAGTAATATGCGTGGGGGTCCAGGCTACACCTTC. It encodes CATSNMRGGPGYTF.

This clonotype was found many times. The gene calls are TRBV14 and TRBJ2-7; D ambiguous. The germline V and J ends were trimmed by 1 base and 7 bases, with 11 bases remaining between them. The CDR3 contains 13 residues. Per germline, CDR1 SGHDN and CDR2 FVKESK. The CDR3 region has the DNA TGTGCCAGCAGCCAAGCCCTTTGGGGTGAGCAGTACTTC. Residues: CASSQALWGEQYF.

In its sample, this clonotype was seen many times. The J gene is TRBJ2-7, the V gene TRBV7-8; maybe TRBD1 (7 bases). CDR1 and CDR2 from the germline V gene are SGHVS and FQNEAQ. Trimming cost V 7 bases and J 6 bases, with 19 bases left between them. The CDR3 is 14 residues long. The CDR3 DNA reads TGTGCCAGCACTGAACAGGGGAGGAGGGGCGAGCAGTACTTC. It codes for CASTEQGRRGEQYF.

This clonotype was found many times. The rearrangement joins TRBV18 to TRBJ2-3; TRBD2 agrees at 9 bases. The ends lost 0 bases at V and 4 bases at J; junction bases unmatched: 8. Germline V gives CDR1 KGHSH, CDR2 LQKENI. The length of the CDR3 is 17 residues. CDR3 in DNA: TGTGCCAGCTCACCACCAAGGGCGGGGGGGCCCGCAGATACGCAGTATTTT. The encoded protein is CASSPPRAGGPADTQYF.

This clonotype was seen a handful of times. This sequence joins TRBV7-9 and TRBJ2-2; D is possibly TRBD2 (6 bases). The CDR3 totals 15 residues. The V and J ends lost 6 bases and 2 bases respectively, with 13 bases between them. The germline V gene encodes CDR1 SEHNR and CDR2 FQNEAQ (reference sequence). CDR3 residues: CASRDRGINTGELFF. CDR3 in DNA: TGTGCCAGCAGGGATCGGGGGATTAACACCGGGGAGCTGTTTTTT.

The gene calls are TRBV18 and TRBJ2-1; the D gene is possibly TRBD1 (6 bases). Trimming pared 1 base from V and 10 bases from J, leaving 11 bases between. Germline V gene sequence: CDR1 KGHSH, CDR2 LQKENI. There are 13 residues in the CDR3. CDR3 DNA sequence: TGTGCCAGCTCACCACTAGGACAGTCGGAGCAGTTCTTC. Translation gives CASSPLGQSEQFF.

The chain couples TRBV11-2 to TRBJ2-1, with a tentative D call TRBD2 (7 bases). The CDR3 runs 16 residues. From germline, CDR1 is SGHAT and CDR2 FQNNGV. V dropped 1 base and J dropped 7 bases, with 17 bases sitting between them. Here the CDR3 DNA reads TGTGCCAGCAGCTTAGGCCGGTCGGGGGGCCTAAATGAGCAGTTCTTC. Residues: CASSLGRSGGLNEQFF.

The table lists this clonotype with many counts. J is TRBJ1-2 and V is TRBV29-1, with D hard to call. Germline V CDR1 and CDR2: SQVTM, ANQGSEA. The CDR3 length is 11 residues. The ends were cut back, 0 bases at V and 13 bases at J, with 12 bases in the middle. The CDR3 sequence: CSVEDPVPSTF. CDR3 coding DNA: TGCAGCGTTGAAGACCCGGTCCCTAGCACCTTC.

This clonotype was found many times. The chain couples TRBV4-2 to TRBJ2-1; 9 nucleotides line up with TRBD2. There are 15 residues in the CDR3. Germline V gene data show CDR1 as LGHNA and CDR2 as YNFKEQ. V was clipped by 4 bases and J by 7 bases; unmatched bases: 8. This CDR3 is CASSPPASGMNEQFF. DNA for the CDR3: TGTGCCAGCAGCCCCCCGGCTAGCGGGATGAATGAGCAGTTCTTC.

This clonotype was observed many times. This chain uses TRBV24-1 with TRBJ2-2, with 9 bases fitting TRBD1. This CDR3 spans 15 amino acids. Looked up from germline, CDR1 is KGHDR and CDR2 is SFDVKD. CDR3: CDPEDRGTNTGELFF. The CDR3, as DNA: TGTGACCCCGAAGACAGGGGGACGAACACCGGGGAGCTGTTTTTT.

The CDR3: CASSTGQGAQETQYF. The CDR3, as DNA: TGTGCCAGCTCAACAGGACAGGGGGCTCAGGAGACCCAGTACTTC. The rearrangement uses TRBV18 and TRBJ2-5; 11 positions match TRBD1. The CDR3 extends over 15 amino acids. Germline loops: CDR1 KGHSH, CDR2 LQKENI. Germline trimming cut 5 bases from V and 5 bases from J; bases unmatched to any gene: 7. Variable domain in full (rest from reference TRBV18 and TRBJ2-5): NAGVMQNPRHLVRRRGQEARLRCSPMKGHSHVYWYRQLPEEGLKFMVYLQKENIIDESGMPKERFSAEFPKEGPSILRIQQVVRGDSAAYFCASSTGQGAQETQYFGPGTRLLVL.

The chain links TRBV18 to TRBJ1-1; D is unclear. The germline V gene encodes CDR1 KGHSH and CDR2 LQKENI. The V and J ends lost 5 bases and 5 bases respectively, with 12 bases between them. The CDR3 covers 13 residues. CDR3 bases: TGTGCCAGCTCAATTGGGGATCGAACTGAAGCTTTCTTT. Translating it yields CASSIGDRTEAFF.

The table lists this clonotype with a few counts. J is TRBJ1-2 and V is TRBV5-4; D perhaps matches TRBD1 (6 bases). The CDR3 totals 14 residues. With 2 bases removed from V and 4 bases from J, the gap between germline ends came to 12 bases. Germline values: CDR1 SGHNT, CDR2 YYREEE (reference sequence). CDR3 region: CASSFQTGGYGYTF. The CDR3 DNA follows: TGTGCCAGCAGCTTTCAGACAGGCGGCTATGGCTACACCTTC.

This chain connects TRBV30 to TRBJ2-5; D uncertain. Germline values: CDR1 GTSNPN, CDR2 SVGIG (reference sequence). The V end lost 2 bases, the J end lost 4 bases, and 11 bases lay between the germline ends. CDR3 size: 13 residues. This CDR3 reads CAWSPLLRETQYF. The CDR3, as DNA: TGTGCCTGGAGTCCCCTCCTCCGAGAGACCCAGTACTTC.

This clonotype occurred a few times. The rearrangement links TRBV4-1 to TRBJ2-7, with 10 positions matching TRBD1. The CDR3 spans 15 residues. V dropped 5 bases and J dropped 4; count of bases not matched to a gene: 8. The V gene's germline CDR1 is MGHRA and CDR2 YSYEKL. The CDR3 region is CASSIQGQGIYEQYF. CDR3 nucleotides: TGCGCCAGCAGCATACAGGGACAGGGGATATACGAGCAGTACTTC.

This clonotype was observed many times. The rearrangement uses TRBV5-1 and TRBJ2-7, with a weak D call TRBD1 (6 bases). Germline lookup yields CDR1 SGHRS and CDR2 YFSETQ. This CDR3 is 17 amino acids long. The ends were cut back, 2 bases at V and 2 bases at J, with 20 bases in the middle. DNA of the CDR3: TGCGCCAGCAGCTTCAGTCCCTCGACAGGCGACGCCTACGAGCAGTACTTC. Protein sequence: CASSFSPSTGDAYEQYF.

This clonotype was seen at least ten times. The V gene is TRBV30, the J gene TRBJ1-2, with 7 bases lining up with TRBD1. CDR1 is GTSNPN, CDR2 SVGIG, per germline (reference sequence). The CDR3 extends over 13 amino acids. V was clipped by 1 base and J by 6 bases; unmatched bases: 5. In DNA, the CDR3 is TGTGCCTGGAGTGATACAGGGGTGGATGGCTACACCTTC. Translated, it gives CAWSDTGVDGYTF.

This chain links TRBV6-5 with TRBJ2-5, with D possibly TRBD1 on 6 matching bases. Between the trimmed V and J ends, which lost 7 bases and 5 bases, there was a span of 14 bases. Germline V gene data show CDR1 as MNHEY and CDR2 as SVGAGI. The CDR3 has 13 residues. The CDR3 nucleotides read TGTGCCAGCAAAGACAGGACTCAGGAGACCCAGTACTTC. Protein sequence: CASKDRTQETQYF.

This rearrangement joins TRBV18 to TRBJ1-2; 7 positions match TRBD1. Germline assignment: CDR1 KGHSH and CDR2 LQKENI. CDR3 size: 12 residues. V shed 3 bases and J 13 bases; nucleotides not matched to a gene: 8. For the CDR3, the DNA is TGTGCCAGCTCACCTGAGGGGGCGCAAGTCACCTTC. This gives the protein CASSPEGAQVTF.

The table lists this clonotype with many counts. The V and J genes are TRBV30 and TRBJ2-7; TRBD2 might be the D (6 bases). Germline V gene data show CDR1 as GTSNPN and CDR2 as SVGIG (reference sequence). Trimming cost V 3 bases and J 5 bases, with 14 bases left between them. This CDR3 has 13 residues. DNA for the CDR3: TGTGCCTGGAGCCGGGGGTTATCCGACGAGCAGTACTTC. Amino acid sequence: CAWSRGLSDEQYF.

This clonotype counts as medium-sized. The rearrangement joins TRBV29-1 to TRBJ2-7; 9 bases line up with TRBD2. V shed 7 bases and J 4 bases; nucleotides not matched to a gene: 11. Germline CDR1 reads SQVTM; CDR2 reads ANQGSEA. The CDR3 contains 14 residues. CDR3 bases: TGCAGCGCCCAACTTGGGCGGGGGGGTTACGAGCAGTACTTC. It is translated as CSAQLGRGGYEQYF.